This T cell receptor (beta chain) was recovered during a study of Ad26.COV2.S vaccination and SARS-CoV-2 variants (dated by TCRdb to about 2021). With regard to the full study: Vaccine-arm donors were drawn from COV1001, a multicentre, randomized, double-blind, placebo-controlled phase I-IIa trial of Ad26.COV2.S in healthy adults. Ad26.COV2.S was administered intramuscularly at 5 x 10^10 or 1 x 10^11 viral particles, either as a single shot or as two shots given 56 days apart. TCRbeta repertoire sequencing was used to assess the specificity and breadth of SARS-CoV-2-reactive T cell receptors after Ad26.COV2.S vaccination. A total of about 30 samples were included in the TCR-sequenced set, comprising around 19 Ad26.COV2.S vaccine recipients, 5 placebo recipients and 8 SARS-CoV-2 convalescent individuals. Trial participants were randomized into five groups of five, in which low-dose or high-dose Ad26.COV2.S was given once or twice, or placebo was given on both occasions. Throughout the experiments and outcome assessment, investigators stayed blinded to trial group allocation. Study-wide findings and limitations: Comparable non-spike TCR breadth was observed between vaccine and placebo recipients, consistent with only spike being contained in the vaccine. The study was not powered for comparison of responses between vaccine doses or regimens. After vaccination, spike-specific CD8+ and CD4+ T cell responses were reported to show substantial breadth. The authors noted that the TCR breadth and depth analyses may have underestimated total T cell responses. Spike-specific TCR breadth was higher in Ad26.COV2.S recipients than in placebo recipients (P = 0.0014).

The CDR3 contains 13 residues, cysteine and phenylalanine counted. The entry retains the CDR3 DNA only, 39 bases that are in frame from base 1. The immunoSEQ Assay was the method used to sequence TCRbeta CDR3 regions. After extraction, genomic DNA underwent amplification by bias-controlled multiplex PCR, followed by high-throughput sequencing. In the paper's pipeline: To quantify the absolute abundance of every unique TCRbeta CDR3 region, sequences were collapsed and filtered. T cell fraction was estimated by normalizing TCRbeta template counts to usable DNA, with usable DNA measured through amplification of reference genes found in all nucleated cells. Repertoire TCRs were annotated as SARS-CoV-2-specific when V gene, CDR3 amino acid sequence and J gene were exactly matched to a known reactive TCR set. The reference SARS-CoV-2 TCR set was derived from MIRA and filtered for enrichment in COVID-19-positive ImmuneCODE repertoires, a step that removed public or cross-reactive TCRs. Based on the MIRA antigens, annotated TCRs were further analysed at the level of specific ORF or position within ORF. Breadth was defined as the number of annotated unique rearrangements divided by the total number of unique productive rearrangements, and depth was defined as the summed frequency of the annotated unique rearrangements. Two-sided Wilcoxon rank-sum tests were used to compare TCR breadth between groups. TCRdb holds this immuneACCESS table with in-frame rearrangements only. Some clones are missing; in checked studies, unresolved V genes explain under half, and the rest has no known cause. Clone size and the V and J calls come from that table; the DNA yielded D and trimming. Present in this sample are 300,000 to 350,000 clones, 86% of which were seen just once. Around a tenth of the sample is taken by the ten largest.

A single count supports this clone. There is no known antigen for this receptor. No base-level quality is on record; no much larger clone is a single base apart. This sample's treatment or condition label indicates: 19 received Ad26.COV2.S at low or high dose, single or two shots; about 5 received placebo; per-sample allocation not given. Repertoires of vaccine and placebo recipients were sequenced from samples collected on day 63 after the first injection. In Cohort 1b, roughly 25 adults aged 18-55 years were enrolled at a single site in Boston, USA, between 29 July and 7 August 2020. Ad26.COV2.S was a replication-incompetent adenovirus type 26 vector that expressed a prefusion-stabilized SARS-CoV-2 spike protein derived from the original Wuhan strain.

The specimen was peripheral blood, collected in a trial of Ad26.COV2.S vaccine versus placebo. This receptor was taken from a person between 18 and 60 years old who received the Ad26.COV2.S COVID-19 vaccine or a placebo. This chain is built from TRBV12-3 or TRBV12-4 and TRBJ2-3; the D segment cannot be called with confidence. The DNA reads TGTGCGTCGGTTGGCTACCTCACAGATACGCAGTATTTT. Translated, this gives CASVGYLTDTQYF.